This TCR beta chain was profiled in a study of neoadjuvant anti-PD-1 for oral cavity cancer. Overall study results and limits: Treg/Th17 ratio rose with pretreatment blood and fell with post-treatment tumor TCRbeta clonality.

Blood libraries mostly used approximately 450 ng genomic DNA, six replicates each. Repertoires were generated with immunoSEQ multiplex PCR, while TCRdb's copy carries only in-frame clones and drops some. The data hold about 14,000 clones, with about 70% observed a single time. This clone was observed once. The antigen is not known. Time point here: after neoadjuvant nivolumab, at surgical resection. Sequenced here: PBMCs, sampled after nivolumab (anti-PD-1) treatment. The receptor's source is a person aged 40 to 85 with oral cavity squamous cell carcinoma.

In DNA, the CDR3 is TGCGCCAGCAGCGCGGGACTAGCTAGTGGGGATACGCAGTATTTT. Protein sequence: CASSAGLASGDTQYF. The V gene is TRBV5-1, the J gene TRBJ2-3, with TRBD2 identical over 9 bases. The germline CDR1 and CDR2 sequences are SGHRS and YFSETQ. V was pared by 4 bases and J by 6 bases, with 9 bases of the junction left unmatched. This CDR3 comprises 15 residues.